This TCR beta chain stems from a study of cytomegalovirus exposure and HLA in healthy donors. General observations from the study: Presence/absence analyses assumed roughly uniform sequencing depth across donors. For most subjects, TCR beta sequences were reported to predict HLA-A and HLA-B alleles with accuracy. With DRB1 most and HLA-C fewest, TCR association rates differed between HLA loci in a later analysis.

Nominally healthy donors provided the samples, though records likely missed some immune exposures. Of note for this clone: The antigen is undetermined.

13 Jbeta primers and 60 Vbeta primers were used for the PCR. Sequencing used immunoSEQ multiplex PCR; TCRdb keeps in-frame clones, though not all of them. The sample lists some 150,000 clones, approximately 80% occurring once. This receptor was identified in a man aged 30-40 years in good health and CMV-seropositive. Input material: PBMCs.

The CDR3 bases are TGTGCCTGGACTAGCGGGAGTATCGTAAATGAGCAGTTCTTC. It is translated as CAWTSGSIVNEQFF. The chain couples TRBV30 to TRBJ2-1, with TRBD2 matching over 10 bases. Unmatched junction bases numbered 7, after V lost 4 bases and J lost 7 bases. The germline gives CDR1 GTSNPN, CDR2 SVGIG (reference sequence). This CDR3 has 14 residues.